One sample yielded the 23 T cell receptor beta chains listed below, sequenced in a study of naive and memory T cell subsets. The SP2 primer and nested alpha and beta constant region primers amplified ligated cDNA in four rounds. TCRdb reanalysed the UMI-ligation and nested PCR reads using MiXCR and keeps one entry per CDR3 protein. The sample holds 25,000 to 30,000 distinct CDR3 sequences; 4% to 6.5% are singletons and the top ten take 7.4%. A UMI-containing oligonucleotide was joined by 3' ligation to the TCR cDNA template. The sequencing sample was made of blood. These receptors all come from an adult in good health.

This clonotype was counted many times. The rearrangement uses TRBV29-1 and TRBJ2-7; TRBD2 matches 10 bases. Germline loops: CDR1 SQVTM, CDR2 ANQGSEA. Trimming at V came to 2 bases and at J to 4 bases, leaving 14 bases not matched to a gene. This CDR3 contains 17 residues. In DNA form, the CDR3 reads TGCAGCGTTGAAAGGTCTGGTGGAGCGGGAGGGGAGTACGAGCAGTACTTC. It encodes CSVERSGGAGGEYEQYF.

The chain carries TRBV5-1 and TRBJ2-6; no definite D call. CDR1 and CDR2 from the germline V gene are SGHRS and YFSETQ. This CDR3 comprises 15 residues. The germline V and J ends were trimmed by 4 bases and 0 bases, with 8 bases remaining between them. This chain's CDR3 is CASSPPVSGANVLTF. The CDR3 nucleotides are TGCGCCAGCAGCCCCCCGGTCTCTGGGGCCAACGTCCTGACTTTC. Together with reference TRBV5-1 and TRBJ2-6, the CDR3 gives the full variable domain: KAGVTQTPRYLIKTRGQQVTLSCSPISGHRSVSWYQQTPGQGLQFLFEYFSETQRNKGNFPGRFSGRQFSNSRSEMNVSTLELGDSALYLCASSPPVSGANVLTFGAGSRLTVL.

This clonotype was counted between two and nine times. V gene TRBV19 combines with J gene TRBJ1-5; tentative D call: TRBD1 (6 bases). CDR3 size: 15 residues. V lost 4 bases and J lost 2, with 12 bases in between. Germline assignment: CDR1 LNHDA and CDR2 SQIVND (reference sequence). Here the CDR3 reads CASSRSRGGNQPQHF. As DNA, the CDR3 is TGTGCCAGTAGTAGAAGCAGGGGAGGCAATCAGCCCCAGCATTTT.

This clonotype was found many times. The V call is TRBV20-1, the J call TRBJ1-1, with 7 bases lining up with TRBD1. The V and J ends lost 3 bases and 6 bases, in that order; junction bases with no gene match: 4. The germline CDR1 and CDR2 sequences are DFQATT and SNEGSKA (reference sequence). The CDR3 spans 12 residues. The CDR3 DNA sequence: TGCAGTGCTAGGGGACAGAGCCCTGAAGCTTTCTTT. This translates into CSARGQSPEAFF.

This clonotype was counted between two and nine times. V gene TRBV19 combines with J gene TRBJ2-3, with D perhaps matching TRBD2 (5 bases). Germline V gives CDR1 LNHDA, CDR2 SQIVND (reference sequence). The CDR3 has 15 residues. Trimming left V 6 bases short and J 8 bases short, with 21 bases between. In DNA, the CDR3 is TGTGCCAGTAGCCCTGTGGCTAGCTCGTTGGGTACGCAGTATTTT. Translation: CASSPVASSLGTQYF.

This clonotype was seen ten or more times. This chain joins TRBV5-1 and TRBJ2-3, with D tentatively TRBD1 (5 bases). This CDR3 is 18 amino acids long. The germline gives CDR1 SGHRS, CDR2 YFSETQ. V was cut by 4 bases and J by 5 bases, with 26 bases left in between. The CDR3 is CASSPIPVGAAPEDTQYF. The CDR3 region has the DNA TGCGCCAGCAGCCCTATCCCGGTTGGGGCCGCGCCTGAAGATACGCAGTATTTT.

This clonotype was picked up a small number of times. This chain joins TRBV6-2 or TRBV6-3 and TRBJ2-1; 11 nucleotides agree with TRBD2. This CDR3 has 15 residues. In germline, CDR1 is MNHEY, CDR2 SVGEGT. V was pared by 8 bases and J by 13 bases, with 16 bases of the junction left unmatched. In nucleotides, the CDR3 is TGTGCCAGCCTCGACGGCACTAGCGGGAGAGTGTATCAGTTCTTC. It encodes CASLDGTSGRVYQFF.

This clonotype was detected many times. This chain uses TRBV28 with TRBJ2-7; D is unresolved. Germline V gene data show CDR1 as MDHEN and CDR2 as SYDVKM. The CDR3 contains 17 residues. V was clipped by 4 bases and J by 2 bases, with 21 bases between them. In nucleotides, the CDR3 is TGTGCCAGCAGTTATGTAACAGACCTACTTCTCACCTACGAGCAGTACTTC. Its protein product is CASSYVTDLLLTYEQYF. Based on the CDR3 plus reference TRBV28 and TRBJ2-7, the full variable domain is DVKVTQSSRYLVKRTGEKVFLECVQDMDHENMFWYRQDPGLGLRLIYFSYDVKMKEKGDIPEGYSVSREKKERFSLILESASTNQTSMYLCASSYVTDLLLTYEQYFGPGTRLTVT.

This clonotype appeared many times. This sequence joins TRBV4-3 and TRBJ1-2, with D hard to call. Germline-derived CDR1 and CDR2 are LGHNA and YSLEER. The ends were cut back, 3 bases at V and 7 bases at J, with 12 bases in the middle. The length of the CDR3 is 13 residues. This chain's CDR3 is CASSQGGVGGYTF. The DNA for the CDR3 is TGCGCCAGCAGCCAGGGAGGTGTCGGTGGCTACACCTTC.

This clonotype was seen more than once but under ten times. The chain employs TRBV27 and TRBJ2-7; no definite D call. With 6 bases removed from V and 8 bases from J, the gap between germline ends came to 20 bases. The germline CDR1 and CDR2 sequences are MNHEY and SMNVEV (reference sequence). The CDR3 extends over 14 amino acids. The CDR3 DNA sequence: TGTGCCAGCAGCTTAGGAATACCCGAATCGAAGCAGTACTTC. Protein product: CASSLGIPESKQYF.

This chain connects TRBV20-1 to TRBJ1-1, with D hard to call. The CDR3 contains 13 residues. Trimming pared 4 bases from V and 3 bases from J, leaving 12 bases between. CDR1 is DFQATT and CDR2 is SNEGSKA in the germline V gene (reference sequence). The CDR3 DNA sequence: TGCAGTGCTACCCACTCAGCGGACACTGAAGCTTTCTTT. The encoded protein is CSATHSADTEAFF.

The sample holds many counts of this clonotype. The rearrangement links TRBV29-1 to TRBJ1-1, with D possibly being TRBD1 (6 bases). Deletions cut 3 bases from V and 1 base from J, with 9 bases between. The CDR3 is 13 residues long. Per germline, CDR1 SQVTM and CDR2 ANQGSEA. The CDR3 loop is CSVERQENTEAFF. CDR3 sequence (DNA): TGCAGCGTTGAGAGACAGGAGAACACTGAAGCTTTCTTT.

At least ten counts were recorded for this clonotype. The DNA for the CDR3 is TGTGCCAGCAGCCTTGGTCTAGGAGAGCTCTCCTACGAGCAGTACTTC. It translates to CASSLGLGELSYEQYF. The rearrangement joins TRBV12-3 or TRBV12-4 to TRBJ2-7; D ambiguous. This CDR3 has 16 residues. V was cut by 6 bases and J by 0 bases, with 18 bases left in between.

This clonotype was seen just once. J is TRBJ2-2 and V is TRBV27; TRBD2 aligns across 7 bases. V lost 4 bases and J lost 8; bases outside the gene matches: 10. Germline values: CDR1 MNHEY, CDR2 SMNVEV (reference sequence). The CDR3 covers 15 residues. CDR3 in amino acids: CASSSTSPGVGELFF. CDR3 bases: TGTGCCAGCAGTTCGACTAGCCCCGGGGTGGGGGAGCTGTTTTTT.

Concerning this clonotype itself: A single base separates this from a much larger clone, so it may be a read error. This CDR3 is missing its conserved last phenylalanine or tryptophan, likely due to a read error. The V call is TRBV7-9, the J call TRBJ2-1; 8 bases map to TRBD1. Germline-derived CDR1 and CDR2 are SEHNR and FQNEAQ (reference sequence). CDR3 length: 17 amino acids. V dropped 4 bases and J dropped 0; count of bases not matched to a gene: 8. The CDR3 coding sequence is TGTGCCAGCAGCTCGACAGGGGCTATAAGCTCCTACAATGAGCAGTTCTTA. It is translated as CASSSTGAISSYNEQFL.

The V and J genes are TRBV2 and TRBJ2-3, with 8 bases fitting TRBD2. With 0 bases clipped from V and 2 bases from J, the junction kept 4 bases outside the gene matches. Germline V gene sequence: CDR1 SNHLY, CDR2 FYNNEI. This CDR3 spans 16 amino acids. The CDR3 nucleotides are TGTGCCAGCAGTGAAGCTAGCGGGACTAACACAGATACGCAGTATTTT. Translating it yields CASSEASGTNTDTQYF.

There are many counts of this clonotype. The chain is built from TRBV5-1 and TRBJ2-7; a possible D gene is TRBD1 (6 bases). Germline loops: CDR1 SGHRS, CDR2 YFSETQ. V shed 7 bases and J shed 5 bases, with 16 bases lying between them. The CDR3 is 13 amino acids. The CDR3 DNA sequence: TGCGCCAGCCCACAGGGTTGTAAGGACGAGCAGTACTTC. Its protein is CASPQGCKDEQYF.

This clonotype showed up many times. The chain carries TRBV7-9 and TRBJ1-1; no clear D. V lost 4 bases and J lost 4, with 7 bases in between. This CDR3 contains 12 residues. CDR1 is SEHNR and CDR2 is FQNEAQ in the germline V gene (reference sequence). CDR3 sequence reads: CASSSGRTEAFF. The CDR3 nucleotides are TGTGCCAGCAGCTCCGGACGCACTGAAGCTTTCTTT.

In this sample, this clonotype turned up many times. The gene calls are TRBV7-2 and TRBJ2-2; 14 nucleotides line up with TRBD2. V shed 4 bases, J shed 7 bases, and the junction held 5 bases outside the gene matches. This CDR3 is built from 16 residues. The germline gives CDR1 SGHTA, CDR2 FQGNSA. CDR3 sequence reads: CASSWGLAGAGGELFF. The CDR3 DNA is TGTGCCAGCAGCTGGGGACTAGCGGGAGCGGGCGGGGAGCTGTTTTTT.

This clonotype was seen repeatedly, ten times or more. The chain carries TRBV12-3 or TRBV12-4 and TRBJ2-5; the D is unclear. Trimming removed 3 bases from V and 1 base from J, with 6 bases in between. CDR3 length: 13 residues. CDR3 region: CASSFGLQETQYF. The CDR3 coding sequence is TGTGCCAGCAGTTTTGGTCTCCAAGAGACCCAGTACTTC.

V and J are TRBV3-1 and TRBJ2-7, with TRBD2 identical over 7 bases. The CDR3 contains 15 residues. Looked up from germline, CDR1 is LGHDT and CDR2 is YNNKEL (reference sequence). V shed 4 bases and J 2 bases; nucleotides not matched to a gene: 8. CDR3 coding DNA: TGTGCCAGCAGCCCCCGGAGTAGCGGGCCCTACGAGCAGTACTTC. Amino acids: CASSPRSSGPYEQYF.

This clonotype was found many times. The genes are TRBV4-3 and TRBJ2-3; 8 bases align to TRBD2. Per the germline V gene, CDR1 is LGHNA and CDR2 is YSLEER. V gave up 0 bases and J gave up 4 bases; unmatched junction bases: 9. This CDR3 is built from 17 residues. CDR3 in DNA: TGCGCCAGCAGCCAAGACTCGGAGCGGGAGTTACCAGATACGCAGTATTTT. The encoded protein is CASSQDSERELPDTQYF.

This clonotype was recorded at least ten times. The V gene is TRBV6-6, the J gene TRBJ2-3; D is possibly TRBD1 (5 bases). Germline loops: CDR1 MNHNY, CDR2 SVGAGI (reference sequence). The CDR3 covers 16 residues. The V gene lost 0 bases and the J gene lost 2 bases, with 12 bases spanning the gap. CDR3: CASSYSMAGNTDTQYF. CDR3 bases: TGTGCCAGCAGTTACTCGATGGCAGGGAACACAGATACGCAGTATTTT.